This T cell receptor (beta chain) was observed in a study of blood T cell repertoires in COVID-19. Study context: Donors in the United States, Italy and Spain gave samples during acute or convalescent COVID-19. PBMCs, B-cell-depleted T cells, or T cells were the source of the cDNA or gDNA that made up the material.

Germline-derived CDR1 and CDR2 are SGDLS and YYNGEE. The CDR3 has 15 amino acids. Trimming took 0 bases from V and 3 from J; bases not matched to a gene: 0. This clone was counted a few times. The authors' processing: Researchers report that nucleated cell counts were estimated from reference gene primer amplification. Only in-frame clones appear in the TCRdb table, and some are missing; sequencing was by immunoSEQ multiplex PCR. Clone size and the V and J calls come from that table; the DNA yielded D and trimming. The sample carries 250,000 to 300,000 clones, about 88% recorded once. The sequence derives from a woman in her thirties or forties who had recovered from COVID-19. Sequencing was performed on peripheral blood. The chain recombines TRBV9 with TRBJ2-1, with 10 bases fitting TRBD2. CDR3 residues: CASSVASGGYNEQFF. CDR3 nucleotides: TGTGCCAGCAGCGTAGCTAGCGGGGGCTACAATGAGCAGTTCTTC.